This T cell receptor beta chain was profiled in a study of blood T cell repertoires in COVID-19. Study at large: Acute and convalescent COVID-19 samples came from the United States, Italy and Spain. The cDNA or gDNA used as material had been derived from T cells, B-cell-depleted T cells, or PBMCs.

The V segment lost 5 bases and the J segment 5 bases; nucleotides outside the gene matches: 6. This CDR3 has 13 amino acids. CDR1 and CDR2 from the germline V gene are PRHDT and FYEKMQ (reference sequence). This clone was detected once. In the original workflow: Amplification with reference gene primers provided the estimates of nucleated cell counts. Measured with immunoSEQ multiplex PCR; TCRdb has only the in-frame clones, and not every one. V, J and clone size were drawn from that table, and D and trimming were deduced from the DNA. The sample comprises just over 250,000 clones, approximately 86% of which are singletons, and about 10% rests with the top ten.

The TCR comes from a man aged 40-49 years who had recovered from COVID-19. Material for sequencing was peripheral blood. The chain combines TRBV13 with TRBJ2-7; TRBD1 agrees at 7 bases. The CDR3: CASSLTGSHEQYF. The CDR3 coding sequence is TGTGCCAGCAGCCTGACAGGGTCACACGAGCAGTACTTC.